The 15 T cell receptor beta chains below all came from one sample that was sequenced in a study of shared clonotypes between healthy human individuals. The table came from immunoSEQ multiplex PCR; TCRdb's copy has only in-frame clones and leaves some out. The sample has some 2,400,000 clones, approximately 95% seen once; the top ten hold roughly 0.13%. The sample was naive CD4+ T cells sorted from blood. Regarding subset: CD45RA+ positively selected. The receptor source for this set is a man aged 18 to 35 in good health.

On this clone itself: The sample contains more than one DNA sequence encoding this CDR3. This chain joins TRBV5-1 and TRBJ2-7; weak D call: TRBD2 (5 bases). The length of the CDR3 is 13 residues. The germline V gene has CDR1 SGHRS and CDR2 YFSETQ. V lost 4 bases to trimming and J lost 0 bases, with 8 bases between them. CDR3 sequence (DNA): TGCGCCAGCAGCCCCGGGGACTCCTACGAGCAGTACTTC. Translation: CASSPGDSYEQYF.

The chain employs TRBV12-5 and TRBJ2-1, with 7 positions matching TRBD2. The CDR3 is 19 amino acids. Trimming took 6 bases from V and 0 from J; bases not matched to a gene: 17. Germline V lookup: CDR1 LGHNT, CDR2 FRNRAP. The CDR3 DNA sequence: TGTGCTAGTGGCTTTACCCCGAAAGCGGGACTGAGCTCCTACAATGAGCAGTTCTTC. The encoded protein is CASGFTPKAGLSSYNEQFF.

The chain combines TRBV7-9 with TRBJ2-1; 11 nucleotides align to TRBD1. V trimming: 5 bases; J trimming: 3 bases; junction bases outside the gene matches: 6. Germline assignment: CDR1 SEHNR and CDR2 FQNEAQ (reference sequence). The CDR3 is 16 residues long. The CDR3 bases are TGTGCCAGCAGCGCGCCCGGGACAGGGGGCTACAATGAGCAGTTCTTC. It codes for CASSAPGTGGYNEQFF.

A remark on this clone: Other DNA sequences in the same sample also yield this CDR3. CDR3 in amino acids: CASSPGVSSYEQYF. The CDR3 bases are TGTGCCAGCTCTCCCGGGGTGAGCTCCTACGAGCAGTACTTC. V usage is TRBV18 and J usage is TRBJ2-7; the D gene is possibly TRBD2 (5 bases). V was pared by 6 bases and J by 0 bases, with 12 bases between. Germline V lookup: CDR1 KGHSH, CDR2 LQKENI. CDR3 length: 14 amino acids.

This chain links TRBV4-1 with TRBJ2-5, with a tentative D call TRBD1 (6 bases). V lost 4 bases, J lost 1 base, and 13 bases lay in between. Germline loops: CDR1 MGHRA, CDR2 YSYEKL. CDR3 length equals 15 residues. CDR3 residues: CASSRPQGIQETQYF. The CDR3 DNA follows: TGCGCCAGCAGCCGACCACAGGGTATCCAAGAGACCCAGTACTTC.

The V gene is TRBV4-1, the J gene TRBJ2-5, with 7 bases identical to TRBD2. The CDR3 has 15 residues. The germline CDR1 and CDR2 sequences are MGHRA and YSYEKL. Trimming cost V 4 bases and J 5 bases; bases outside gene matches: 10. CDR3 loop: CASSRSNFGGETQYF. CDR3 nucleotide sequence: TGCGCCAGCAGCCGAAGTAACTTCGGGGGGGAGACCCAGTACTTC.

This clone was observed a single time. The V and J genes are TRBV10-3 and TRBJ2-5; 7 positions agree with TRBD2. CDR3 length: 17 residues. The V and J ends lost 0 bases and 4 bases, in that order; junction bases with no gene match: 11. CDR1 and CDR2 (germline): ENHRY, SYGVKD. DNA for the CDR3: TGTGCCATCAGTGAGTCGCTAACGGGAGGCATCACAGAGACCCAGTACTTC. This codes for CAISESLTGGITETQYF.

The chain uses TRBV5-1 and TRBJ2-1; TRBD2 matches at 11 bases. Germline CDR1 SGHRS, CDR2 YFSETQ. V trimming: 6 bases; J trimming: 2 bases; junction bases outside the gene matches: 4. The CDR3 runs 15 residues. Here the CDR3 reads CASNRLAGTYNEQFF. The DNA for the CDR3 is TGCGCCAGCAACCGACTAGCGGGAACCTACAATGAGCAGTTCTTC.

The rearrangement links TRBV4-3 to TRBJ1-1, with D possibly TRBD1 on 5 matching bases. This CDR3 contains 15 residues. V lost 1 base to trimming and J lost 0 bases, with 9 bases between them. The germline V gene has CDR1 LGHNA and CDR2 YSLEER. This chain's CDR3 is CASSQAQGLNTEAFF. DNA for the CDR3: TGCGCCAGCAGCCAAGCGCAGGGTTTGAACACTGAAGCTTTCTTT.

The CDR3 is CASNPGSGNQPQHF. Here the CDR3 DNA reads TGTGCCAGCAACCCGGGAAGTGGCAATCAGCCCCAGCATTTT. This chain uses TRBV28 with TRBJ1-5; D is undetermined. CDR1 is MDHEN, CDR2 SYDVKM, per germline. This CDR3 spans 14 amino acids. The germline V and J ends were trimmed by 7 bases and 2 bases, with 12 bases remaining between them.

In this sample, this clone turned up a few times. The chain is built from TRBV4-3 and TRBJ1-2, with 7 nucleotides matching TRBD1. This CDR3 comprises 15 residues. Germline CDR1 and CDR2: LGHNA and YSLEER. Trimming at V came to 0 bases and at J to 2 bases, leaving 3 bases not matched to a gene. CDR3 in DNA: TGCGCCAGCAGCCAAGATTACAGGGGAAACTATGGCTACACCTTC. Its protein product is CASSQDYRGNYGYTF.

The chain couples TRBV28 to TRBJ2-3; D is perhaps TRBD1 (5 bases). This CDR3 has 13 amino acids. The V gene lost 6 bases and the J gene lost 3 bases, with 10 bases spanning the gap. Germline loops: CDR1 MDHEN, CDR2 SYDVKM. The CDR3: CASSYPGTDTQYF. Here the CDR3 DNA reads TGTGCCAGCAGCTATCCAGGGACAGATACGCAGTATTTT. The full variable domain, in which reference TRBV28 and TRBJ2-3 provide the parts outside the CDR3, is DVKVTQSSRYLVKRTGEKVFLECVQDMDHENMFWYRQDPGLGLRLIYFSYDVKMKEKGDIPEGYSVSREKKERFSLILESASTNQTSMYLCASSYPGTDTQYFGPGTRLTVL.

The chain recombines TRBV10-3 with TRBJ1-2, with 7 bases aligning to TRBD1. This CDR3 comprises 14 residues. V dropped 10 bases and J dropped 10; count of bases not matched to a gene: 18. CDR1 and CDR2 from the germline V gene are ENHRY and SYGVKD. The CDR3 loop reads CATKETGTDLFYTF. The CDR3 nucleotides read TGTGCCACCAAGGAGACCGGGACAGACCTTTTCTACACCTTC.

V is TRBV10-3 and J is TRBJ1-2; D gene uncertain. V lost 4 bases, J lost 6 bases, and 6 bases lay in between. The germline gives CDR1 ENHRY, CDR2 SYGVKD. The CDR3 contains 11 residues. The CDR3 coding sequence is TGTGCCATCAGTGGACACAATGGCTACACCTTC. Translated: CAISGHNGYTF.

As regards this clone: Mismatch with germline at one junction end may stem from a read error. The V call is TRBV4-1, the J call TRBJ2-2; 7 bases line up with TRBD1. The CDR3 runs to 15 residues. Per the germline V gene, CDR1 is MGHRA and CDR2 is YSYEKL. The CDR3 DNA is TGCGCCAGCGGCCAGGGGGACAGGAACACCGGGGAGCTGTTTTTT. Residues: CASGQGDRNTGELFF.